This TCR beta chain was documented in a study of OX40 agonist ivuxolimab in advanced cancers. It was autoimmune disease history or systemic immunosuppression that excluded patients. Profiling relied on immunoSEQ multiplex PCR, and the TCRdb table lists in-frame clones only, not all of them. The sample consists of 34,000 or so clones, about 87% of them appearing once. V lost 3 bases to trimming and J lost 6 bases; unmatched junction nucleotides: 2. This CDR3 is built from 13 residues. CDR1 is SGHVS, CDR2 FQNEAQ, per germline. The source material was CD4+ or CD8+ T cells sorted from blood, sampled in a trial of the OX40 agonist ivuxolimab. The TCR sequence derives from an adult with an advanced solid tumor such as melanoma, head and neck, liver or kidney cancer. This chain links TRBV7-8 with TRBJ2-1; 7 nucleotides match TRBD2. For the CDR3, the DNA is TGTGCCAGCAGCTTTACGGGAGGCAATGAGCAGTTCTTC. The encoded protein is CASSFTGGNEQFF.